This TCR beta chain was recorded in a study of human T cells and chemical hapten exposure. Described time point: pre-sensitization, week 0. Treatment reported: therapeutic diphenylcyclopropenone sensitization with weekly scalp DPC. Points from the study as a whole: PT1 expanded TCR numbers tracked positively with patch test score.

As regards this clonotype: The antigen remains unidentified.

V lost 3 bases, J lost 2 bases, and 11 bases lay in between. CDR1 is MDHEN and CDR2 is SYDVKM in the germline V gene. The length of the CDR3 is 14 residues. As originally analysed: With a range of 23,224 to 690,600, the median per sample was around 97,000 TCRs. TCRdb passed the RACE reads through MiXCR, listing each CDR3 protein once. The V and J calls and clone size are TCRdb's, not the authors'. The table lists around 250,000 distinct CDR3 sequences, around 9.3% of them singletons. This clonotype was obtained from a middle-aged woman with alopecia areata. Some clones in this sample may be carry-over from other donors' samples. The genes are TRBV28 and TRBJ2-7; a possible D gene is TRBD1 (5 bases). Source: whole blood, taken in connection with sensitization to the hapten diphenylcyclopropenone (DPC). The CDR3 here is CASSLTAPPYEQYF. CDR3 coding DNA: TGTGCCAGCAGTTTGACAGCACCTCCCTACGAGCAGTACTTC.